Detailed here is one T cell receptor beta chain. This CDR3 has 15 residues. CDR1 is MDHEN, CDR2 SYDVKM, per germline. The sample originates from a study of monozygotic twins with inflammatory bowel disease. There were eight separate reactions per sample in which cDNA was made. From the 5' RACE reads, TCRdb lists one entry per CDR3 protein and no DNA. Here the sample table reports tens of thousands of distinct CDR3 sequences. The sample comprised blood. The chain combines TRBV28 with TRBJ2-7; with no DNA, the TCRdb D assignment of TRBD1 cannot be verified. The sequence came from a human donor with ulcerative colitis or Crohn's disease, or a healthy co-twin of an affected twin (not recorded which). The CDR3: CASSPPQGRVDEQYF.